These 22 T cell receptor beta chains originate from one sample sequenced in a study of shared clonotypes between healthy human individuals. Only in-frame clones appear in the TCRdb table, and some are missing; sequencing was by immunoSEQ multiplex PCR. The sample lists some 2.1 million clones; about 95% were seen once. CD8 cells regarded as naive lacked CD45RO, were positively chosen for CCR7, and omitted terminally differentiated effector memory CD45RA+ cells. Sequencing used naive CD8+ T cells sorted from blood. The receptors shown here come from a man between 18 and 29 years old in good health.

The genes are TRBV9 and TRBJ2-5, with D tentatively TRBD1 (6 bases). The CDR3 runs to 16 residues. Trimming stripped 0 bases from V and 5 bases from J, with 17 bases between. Per germline, CDR1 SGDLS and CDR2 YYNGEE. CDR3 region: CASSVGDNTQGETQYF. The CDR3 DNA sequence: TGTGCCAGCAGCGTAGGAGATAATACCCAGGGGGAGACCCAGTACTTC.

Of note for this clone: The same CDR3 can be traced to other DNA sequences in this sample. The chain recombines TRBV6-5 with TRBJ2-1, with 7 bases lining up with TRBD2. This CDR3 has 15 amino acids. Germline V gene lookup returns CDR1 MNHEY and CDR2 SVGAGI. V gave up 2 bases and J gave up 2 bases; unmatched junction bases: 3. CDR3 amino acids: CASSYGTTPYNEQFF. CDR3 DNA: TGTGCCAGCAGTTACGGGACTACTCCCTACAATGAGCAGTTCTTC.

The gene calls are TRBV27 and TRBJ2-7, with D maybe TRBD2 (6 bases). Germline V gene data show CDR1 as MNHEY and CDR2 as SMNVEV (reference sequence). The CDR3 covers 13 residues. Trimming stripped 6 bases from V and 1 base from J, with 10 bases between. CDR3 protein: CASSPAGSYEQYF. The CDR3 nucleotides read TGTGCCAGCAGCCCAGCGGGTTCCTACGAGCAGTACTTC.

The chain carries TRBV19 and TRBJ1-1, with D unresolved. V lost 2 bases to trimming and J lost 5 bases, with 9 bases between them. CDR3 length: 13 amino acids. CDR1 LNHDA and CDR2 SQIVND come from the germline V gene (reference sequence). The CDR3 reads CASSILVGTEAFF. CDR3 nucleotide sequence: TGTGCCAGTAGTATACTGGTGGGGACTGAAGCTTTCTTT.

This sequence joins TRBV28 and TRBJ2-7; either TRBD1 or TRBD2 may supply D (6 bases each). Trimming left V 7 bases short and J 3 bases short, with 19 bases between. Germline assignment: CDR1 MDHEN and CDR2 SYDVKM. The CDR3 loop spans 15 amino acids. The CDR3 loop is CASTRGTEGGYEQYF. The CDR3 coding sequence is TGTGCCAGCACGAGGGGAACGGAGGGGGGCTACGAGCAGTACTTC.

V is TRBV4-3 and J is TRBJ2-2; 9 bases agree with TRBD2. This CDR3 contains 16 residues. CDR1 LGHNA and CDR2 YSLEER come from the germline V gene. V dropped 3 bases and J dropped 4; count of bases not matched to a gene: 6. The CDR3 loop reads CASSHEAGGSTGELFF. CDR3 DNA sequence: TGCGCCAGCAGCCACGAAGCGGGAGGAAGCACCGGGGAGCTGTTTTTT.

This clone was recorded only once. This chain uses TRBV6-5 with TRBJ2-3, with 8 bases lining up with TRBD1. The CDR3 spans 14 residues. Losses at the gene ends were 5 bases for V and 4 bases for J; bases not matched to a gene: 5. CDR1 and CDR2 (germline): MNHEY, SVGAGI. This CDR3 reads CASSLRDRSDTQYF. The DNA for the CDR3 is TGTGCCAGCAGTCTCCGGGACAGGTCAGATACGCAGTATTTT.

This clone was picked up one time. Other DNA sequences in this sample translate to the same CDR3. The J gene is TRBJ2-2, the V gene TRBV30; the D call may be TRBD1 or TRBD2 (5 bases each). The germline V and J ends were trimmed by 2 bases and 6 bases, with 7 bases remaining between them. Germline CDR1 reads GTSNPN; CDR2 reads SVGIG (reference sequence). The CDR3 has 12 residues. Here the CDR3 reads CAWSRGAGELFF. The CDR3 DNA follows: TGTGCCTGGAGTCGGGGCGCCGGGGAGCTGTTTTTT.

The CDR3 DNA is TGTGCCAGCAGCAACCAGGGGTACAATACTTTCTCTGGAAACACCATATATTTT. The encoded protein is CASSNQGYNTFSGNTIYF. This rearrangement joins TRBV7-2 to TRBJ1-3; D is possibly TRBD1 (6 bases). V was trimmed by 5 bases and J by 0 bases, leaving 20 bases between them. Germline CDR1 and CDR2: SGHTA and FQGNSA. The CDR3 length is 18 residues.

This chain uses TRBV27 with TRBJ2-7; the match to TRBD1 covers 9 bases. J lost 6 bases, V lost 6 bases, and 9 bases had no gene match. The germline gives CDR1 MNHEY, CDR2 SMNVEV (reference sequence). This CDR3 has 14 amino acids. The CDR3 protein is CASSPGQGPSEQYF. The CDR3, as DNA: TGTGCCAGCAGCCCCGGACAGGGGCCCTCCGAGCAGTACTTC.

About this clone itself: In the same sample, other DNA sequences code for this CDR3. V usage is TRBV12-5 and J usage is TRBJ2-7; 9 nucleotides match TRBD1. Per the germline V gene, CDR1 is LGHNT and CDR2 is FRNRAP. With 5 bases clipped from V and 4 bases from J, the junction kept 6 bases outside the gene matches. This CDR3 region has 14 residues. The CDR3 sequence is CASGAGTGFYEQYF. The DNA for the CDR3 is TGTGCTAGTGGTGCCGGGACAGGGTTTTACGAGCAGTACTTC.

The chain couples TRBV13 to TRBJ1-1, with TRBD1 as a possible D gene (6 bases). Per the germline V gene, CDR1 is PRHDT and CDR2 is FYEKMQ (reference sequence). CDR3 length: 13 residues. The V end lost 5 bases, the J end lost 7 bases, and 14 bases lay between the germline ends. The CDR3, as DNA: TGTGCCAGCAGCCCCACTATAGGGGGTGAAGCTTTCTTT. Translated: CASSPTIGGEAFF.

The chain combines TRBV4-2 with TRBJ2-7, with 8 positions matching TRBD1. Germline assignment: CDR1 LGHNA and CDR2 YNFKEQ. This CDR3 has 14 amino acids. V was pared by 4 bases and J by 4 bases, with 6 bases of the junction left unmatched. Here the CDR3 DNA reads TGTGCCAGCAGCCCGGGACAGGAGGGTTACGAGCAGTACTTC. Its translation: CASSPGQEGYEQYF.

This clone was seen once. The chain has TRBV1 and TRBJ2-2; the table calls TRBD2, which could not be checked here. TRBV1 is termed a pseudogene. This CDR3 region has 17 residues. CDR3: CTSSQDWGTSGSGELFF. The DNA for the CDR3 is TGCACCAGCAGCCAAGATTGGGGGACTAGCGGGAGCGGGGAGCTGTTTTTT.

The rearrangement links TRBV11-2 to TRBJ2-3, with D hard to call. Per the germline V gene, CDR1 is SGHAT and CDR2 is FQNNGV. The CDR3 covers 12 residues. V lost 5 bases and J 6 bases, leaving 9 bases between the germline ends. The CDR3 bases are TGTGCCAGCAGCCGGGCGATGGATACGCAGTATTTT. As protein: CASSRAMDTQYF.

The chain recombines TRBV19 with TRBJ1-2; D uncertain. The CDR3 is made up of 13 amino acids. Trimming took off 7 bases at V and 1 base at J, with 10 bases between the two ends. Germline-derived CDR1 and CDR2 are LNHDA and SQIVND (reference sequence). The CDR3 loop reads CASKEAGNYGYTF. In nucleotides, the CDR3 is TGTGCCAGTAAGGAGGCCGGTAACTATGGCTACACCTTC.

The chain recombines TRBV6-1 with TRBJ1-1; D might be TRBD1 (5 bases). Germline CDR1 and CDR2: MNHNS and SASEGT. V was cut by 4 bases and J by 0 bases, with 9 bases left in between. The CDR3 contains 14 residues. Here the CDR3 reads CASSGGLLNTEAFF. CDR3 bases: TGTGCCAGCAGTGGGGGACTGTTGAACACTGAAGCTTTCTTT.

The chain joins TRBV11-2 to TRBJ2-2; 8 bases are shared with TRBD2. The CDR3 is made up of 15 amino acids. J was trimmed by 3 bases and V by 5 bases; bases with no gene match: 5. Germline loops: CDR1 SGHAT, CDR2 FQNNGV. CDR3 in amino acids: CASSPGLAHTGELFF. The CDR3 DNA reads TGTGCCAGCAGCCCCGGACTAGCCCACACCGGGGAGCTGTTTTTT. The full variable domain, its missing parts supplied by reference TRBV11-2 and TRBJ2-2, is EAGVAQSPRYKIIEKRQSVAFWCNPISGHATLYWYQQILGQGPKLLIQFQNNGVVDDSQLPKDRFSAERLKGVDSTLKIQPAKLEDSAVYLCASSPGLAHTGELFFGEGSRLTVL.

This chain uses TRBV6-1 with TRBJ1-2; no clear D. The germline V and J ends were trimmed by 2 bases and 2 bases, with 12 bases remaining between them. There are 15 residues in the CDR3. The germline gives CDR1 MNHNS, CDR2 SASEGT. The DNA for the CDR3 is TGTGCCAGCAGTGAATGGGGTCTCTTAAACTATGGCTACACCTTC. This codes for CASSEWGLLNYGYTF.

V usage is TRBV30 and J usage is TRBJ2-1, with a tentative D call TRBD1 (5 bases). The CDR3 is made up of 13 amino acids. Germline assignment: CDR1 GTSNPN and CDR2 SVGIG (reference sequence). V lost 2 bases, J lost 5 bases, and 10 bases lay in between. CDR3 in amino acids: CAWSLTGHNEQFF. CDR3 DNA sequence: TGTGCCTGGAGTCTAACAGGACACAATGAGCAGTTCTTC.

This clone is a singleton in its sample. Other DNA variants within this sample encode the same CDR3. CDR3 sequence (DNA): TGTGCCAGCAGTTACTCGGGAGGTTCCTACGAGCAGTACTTC. It encodes CASSYSGGSYEQYF. J is TRBJ2-7 and V is TRBV6-5; perhaps TRBD2 as D (6 bases). V was clipped by 0 bases and J by 1 base, with 7 bases between them. The CDR3 covers 14 residues. CDR1 is MNHEY and CDR2 is SVGAGI in the germline V gene.

CDR3: CASSLSGTEPYEQYF. As DNA, the CDR3 is TGTGCCAGCAGTTTATCTGGGACTGAGCCCTACGAGCAGTACTTC. The chain carries TRBV27 and TRBJ2-7; D perhaps matches TRBD2 (6 bases). Germline V CDR1 and CDR2: MNHEY, SMNVEV (reference sequence). This CDR3 has 15 residues. Deletions cut 0 bases from V and 2 bases from J, with 11 bases between.